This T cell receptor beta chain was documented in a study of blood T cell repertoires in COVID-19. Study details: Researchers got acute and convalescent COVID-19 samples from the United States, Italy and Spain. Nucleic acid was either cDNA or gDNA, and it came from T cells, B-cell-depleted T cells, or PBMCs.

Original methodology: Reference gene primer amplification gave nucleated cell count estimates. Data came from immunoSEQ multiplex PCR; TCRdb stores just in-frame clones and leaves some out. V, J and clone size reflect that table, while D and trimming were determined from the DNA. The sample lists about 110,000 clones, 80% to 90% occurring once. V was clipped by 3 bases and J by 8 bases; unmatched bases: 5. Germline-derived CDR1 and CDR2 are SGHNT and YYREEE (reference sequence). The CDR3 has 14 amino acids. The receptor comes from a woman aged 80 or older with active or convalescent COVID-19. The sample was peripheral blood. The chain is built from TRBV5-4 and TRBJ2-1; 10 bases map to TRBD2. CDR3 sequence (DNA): TGTGCCAGCAGCTCAAAGCGGGAGGGGGATGAGCAGTTCTTC. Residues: CASSSKREGDEQFF.